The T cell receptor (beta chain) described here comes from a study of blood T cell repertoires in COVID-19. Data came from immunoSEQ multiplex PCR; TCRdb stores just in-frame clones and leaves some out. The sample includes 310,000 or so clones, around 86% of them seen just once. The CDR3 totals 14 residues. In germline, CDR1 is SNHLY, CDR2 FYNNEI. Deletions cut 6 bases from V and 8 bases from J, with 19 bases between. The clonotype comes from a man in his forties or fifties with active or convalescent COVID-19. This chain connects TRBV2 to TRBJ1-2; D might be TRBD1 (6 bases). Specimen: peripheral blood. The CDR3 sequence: CASSRTGKEGGYTF. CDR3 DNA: TGTGCCAGCAGCAGAACAGGGAAAGAGGGCGGCTACACCTTC. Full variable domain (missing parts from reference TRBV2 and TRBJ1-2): EPEVTQTPSHQVTQMGQEVILRCVPISNHLYFYWYRQILGQKVEFLVSFYNNEISEKSEIFDDQFSVERPDGSNFTLKIRSTKLEDSAMYFCASSRTGKEGGYTFGSGTRLTVV.